This T cell receptor beta chain was sequenced in a study of cytomegalovirus exposure and HLA in healthy donors (dated by TCRdb to the late 2010s). For the wider study: According to an earlier analysis of several hundred of the donors, about 179 million T cells yielded 117 million unique TCR beta sequences and about 300 Gb of sequence data. In an earlier analysis of 587 of the donors, high-throughput TCR beta sequencing was used to judge whether each TCR beta V gene segment behaved as functional or pseudogenic. An early release covering more than 500 HLA-typed donors comprised 300 to 350 gigabases of sequencing data and around 80 million unique TCR sequences. Along with the 666-subject first cohort, a separate validation cohort of some 130 different subjects was used. To study patterns of TCR occurrence, a later analysis re-analyzed previously published TCR beta repertoires from 666 donors and added high-resolution HLA genotyping. Among the roughly 400 genotyped donors, about 85% belonged to the genetic ancestry cluster associated with self-reported Caucasian donors. To predict cytomegalovirus infection status, the study combined high-throughput TCR immunosequencing, statistical association of individual TCRs with disease status, and machine learning. The study aimed to test whether cataloging public T cell receptors could reveal signatures of past pathogen exposure. Using immunosequencing, the study profiled T cell repertoires from around 670 subjects and related those repertoires to cytomegalovirus serostatus. Donor age, sex, ethnicity and CMV serostatus were collected together with the repertoire data. Among around 400 genotyped donors of the cohort, an average of approximately 240,000 unique TCR beta nucleotide sequences was sequenced per donor, of which 15% to 20% were non-productive. In a later genetic analysis, genome-wide SNP genotypes for about 55% of the roughly 700 donors were used, and that subset was treated as a discovery cohort. Roughly 5 DR-DQ haplotypes were handled as single units for association and clustering, since linkage in the cohort was strong. Rather than drawing on any new phenotypic data, the later analysis identified candidate immune exposures from TCR beta sequences and the way those sequences occurred across donors. The number of typed donors differed by locus: roughly 629-640 for A, B, C, DRB1 and DQB1; some 540 for DQA1; 606 for DPA1; and about 450 for DPB1. HLA typing included class I and class II loci at four-digit resolution. Every repertoire in the discovery cohort had been generated on one and the same sequencing platform. Study-wide findings and limitations: In a later genetic analysis, fewer N-insertions in productive TCRs were reported among donors in an Asian-associated ancestry cluster than the roughly 700-donor mean. In a later analysis, TCR association rates were found to vary across HLA loci, with the most associated TCRs seen for DRB1 alleles and the fewest for HLA-C alleles. A total of 150 to 200 TCR beta chains were listed by the study as associated with cytomegalovirus. In vitro tests confirmed that three of the cytomegalovirus-associated TCR beta chains recognize cytomegalovirus antigens. Several of the top co-occurrence clusters appeared to be linked to parvovirus B19, influenza, CMV and Epstein-Barr virus, according to a later analysis. Broadly in line with IMGT annotations, most TCR beta V segments showed up in productive rearrangements about 90% or about 30% of the time in an earlier analysis of roughly 590 of the donors. Linkage disequilibrium might explain the correlated functional status among segregating V segments, but an unknown experimental factor could not be excluded. A further reported finding was that TCR beta sequences accurately predicted the HLA-A and HLA-B alleles for most subjects in the first cohort. A later genetic analysis associated a missense DCLRE1C variant with V-gene and J-gene trimming of TCR beta chains, and an independent cohort replicated the association. Most TCR sequences were observed very rarely across donors, whereas some public TCRs were present in many individuals. A later analysis found that HLA-associated TCR beta chains were more clonally expanded and had lower generation probabilities than equally common non-associated chains. Because counts were too low, seventeen rarely observed V segments, including chromosome 9 orphons, were excluded from the earlier analysis of 587 of the donors. In this cohort, only TCR beta chains were sequenced, and detectable features were limited by the absence of alpha or paired-chain data. The presence/absence analyses assumed that sequencing depth was roughly uniform across donors, and that assumption may not be true. A cluster of highly shared sequence variants was judged likely to represent a technical artifact of the sequencing pipeline. The classifier was reported to diagnose cytomegalovirus status with high specificity and sensitivity in both the original and validation cohorts. A later analysis associated around 16,000 TCR beta sequences with specific HLA alleles at a false discovery rate of 0.05. When HLA alleles, especially DR and DQ, strongly co-occurred, TCR associations were difficult to assign to individual alleles. Because HLA typing was missing for some donors at each locus, association tests included only the typed subset. A later analysis found that most CMV-associated TCR beta chains appeared HLA-restricted, with HLA associations seemingly driven largely by CMV exposure. According to the authors, the approach could potentially be generalized to other disease states and immunological phenotypes. The 87-base-pair reads could not distinguish some IMGT-functional V segments, including TRBV6-2 and TRBV6-3, so those segments were excluded. The only immune exposure information available for the cohort was CMV serostatus.

In total, roughly 670 healthy bone marrow donors made up the cohort. Cohort members were all nominally healthy when sampled, although unrecorded immune exposures were likely present. CMV serostatus was recorded as positive for 250 to 300 and negative for 352 of the 666 cohort members, whereas no CMV serostatus was recorded for the donor in question. Each donor provided a peripheral blood sample, and peripheral blood mononuclear cells were used for TCR beta sequencing. Genomic DNA extraction from the blood cell samples was performed with the Qiagen DNeasy Blood Extraction Kit. The germline V gene (reference sequence) sets CDR1 to SGHNT and CDR2 to YYREEE. Spanning cysteine to phenylalanine, the CDR3 consists of 15 amino acids. Kept here is only the CDR3 DNA, which spans 45 bases and is read in frame from base 1. Unmatched junction bases come to 6, with V trimmed by 1 base and J by 4 bases. For this clone: Its antigen is unknown. One base away there is no much larger clone; base qualities are not given.

Library preparation was by the immunoSEQ multiplex PCR assay. A mixture of 60 forward primers for TCR Vbeta segments and 13 reverse primers for TCR Jbeta segments was used in the multiplex PCR. A multiplex PCR assay on genomic DNA amplified the CDR3 region of rearranged TCR beta genes. Amplified TCR beta libraries were sequenced as 87-base-pair reads on the Illumina HiSeq System. In the source study's methods: Across the roughly 670 repertoires, a later analysis counted around 80 million unique TCR beta chains, 9.5 million to 13 million of which were shared by at least two donors. Raw reads were error-corrected and collapsed into unique sequences with a nearest-neighbor algorithm that merged closely related sequences to remove PCR and sequencing errors. To assign V, D and J gene segments, CDR3 sequences were aligned to IMGT reference sequences. For a sequence to be retained, a match of at least six nucleotides to both a V gene segment and a J gene segment was required. A rearrangement was called productive if the CDR3 had no stop codons and remained in frame with V and J, and every other rearrangement was called non-productive. CDR3 was defined according to IMGT convention as the region running from the second conserved V-encoded cysteine to the conserved J-encoded phenylalanine. Sequences without an unambiguous match to a single V gene segment were excluded from the earlier analysis of 450 to 750 of the donors. In an earlier analysis of some 590 of the donors, a V segment was called functional when productive rearrangements were above 56.7%, and segregating when the standard deviation between donors exceeded 5%. A statistical classification framework was built for diagnosing cytomegalovirus status from the catalog of TCR beta chain sequences. V and J gene assignment, in a later analysis, came from comparing TCR nucleotide sequences with IMGT/GENE-DB human TR gene sequences. The TCRdist pipeline was used in a later analysis to assign CDR3 sequences and most-parsimonious VDJ recombination scenarios. In a later analysis, every TCR beta chain was defined by the combination of its CDR3 amino acid sequence and its V-gene family, and reads without a unique V-gene family were dropped. A later analysis removed roughly 590 highly shared, low-generation-probability nucleotide sequences to deal with suspected cross-contamination and a sequencing artifact. A later analysis calculated a clonal expansion index for each public chain from normalized within-repertoire ranks of inferred template counts. In a later analysis, generation probabilities were computed with a VDJ recombination model fitted to out-of-frame rearrangements, and the resulting probabilities were checked against IGoR. Hypergeometric tests were used in a later analysis to score TCR-TCR, TCR-HLA and TCR-CMV co-occurrence, with a repertoire-size bias correction applied to the TCR pairs. False discovery rates were estimated in a later analysis by permuting HLA or CMV assignments 20 times. In a later analysis, co-occurring TCRs were grouped using DBSCAN, with TCRdist sequence similarity added in when clustering inside HLA-allele-positive subsets. Repertoires with fewer than 30,000 or more than 120,000 public chains were left out of co-occurrence clustering, as were several repertoires with anomalous nucleotide sharing. TCRdb's version of the immuneACCESS table is confined to in-frame rearrangements and falls short of the full clone set. An unresolved V gene accounts for under half of the shortfall where checked; the remainder is of unknown origin. V, J and clone size derive from that table, while D and trimming were established from the DNA sequence. This sample holds about 19,000 clones; less than 85% were observed only once. About 22% of the sample goes to the ten largest clones.

The source material was PBMCs. This receptor was identified in a human donor in good health. The sequence links TRBV5-4 to TRBJ2-7; TRBD2 aligns with 9 central bases. The DNA sequence follows: TGTGCCAGCAGCTTGTGGAATAGCGGGGGATACGAGCAGTACTTC. This translates into CASSLWNSGGYEQYF.